This TCR beta chain was recorded in a study of T cell responses to AZD1222 COVID-19 vaccine. General study points: Seropositivity was recorded at baseline in only a handful of AZD1222 recipients.

Sequenced by immunoSEQ multiplex PCR; TCRdb stores in-frame clones only, minus some. Among tens of thousands of clones listed, approximately 85% were seen once. The CDR3 is made up of 17 amino acids. V was pared by 0 bases and J by 0 bases, with 6 bases of the junction left unmatched. Looked up from germline, CDR1 is SGHRS and CDR2 is YFSETQ. In regard to this clone: Its target is unknown.

The sequence derives from an adult who received the AZD1222 COVID-19 vaccine. The chain joins TRBV5-1 to TRBJ2-1; TRBD1 matches at 7 bases. This material consisted of peripheral blood, taken 28 days after the second AZD1222 dose. The CDR3 DNA sequence: TGCGCCAGCAGCTTGGTCCGGGGACAGCGCTCCTACAATGAGCAGTTCTTC. It codes for CASSLVRGQRSYNEQFF.